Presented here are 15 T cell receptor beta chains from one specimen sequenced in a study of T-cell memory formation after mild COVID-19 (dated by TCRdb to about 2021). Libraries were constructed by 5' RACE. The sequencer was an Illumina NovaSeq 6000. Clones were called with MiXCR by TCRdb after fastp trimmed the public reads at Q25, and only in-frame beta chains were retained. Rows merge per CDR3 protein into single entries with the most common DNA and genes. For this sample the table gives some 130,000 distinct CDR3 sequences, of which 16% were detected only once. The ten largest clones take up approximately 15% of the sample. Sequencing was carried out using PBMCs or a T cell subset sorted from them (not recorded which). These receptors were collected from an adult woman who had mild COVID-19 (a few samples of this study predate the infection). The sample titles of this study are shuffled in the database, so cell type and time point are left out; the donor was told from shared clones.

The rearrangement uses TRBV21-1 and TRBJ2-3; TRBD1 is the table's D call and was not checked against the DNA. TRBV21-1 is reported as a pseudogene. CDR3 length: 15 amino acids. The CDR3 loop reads CASSPRQGEFDTQYF. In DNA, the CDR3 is TGTGCCAGCAGCCCGAGACAGGGAGAGTTCGATACGCAGTATTTT.

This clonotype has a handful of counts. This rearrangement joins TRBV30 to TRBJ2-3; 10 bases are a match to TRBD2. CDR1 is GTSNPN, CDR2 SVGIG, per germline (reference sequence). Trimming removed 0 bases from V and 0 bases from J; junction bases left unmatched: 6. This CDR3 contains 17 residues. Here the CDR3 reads CAWSVRRTSGSTDTQYF. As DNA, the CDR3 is TGTGCCTGGAGTGTACGGCGGACTAGCGGTAGCACAGATACGCAGTATTTT.

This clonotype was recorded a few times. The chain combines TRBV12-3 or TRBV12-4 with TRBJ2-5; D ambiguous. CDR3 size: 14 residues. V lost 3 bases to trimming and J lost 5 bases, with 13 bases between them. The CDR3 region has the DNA TGTGCCAGCAGTTTGTACCCGAGGCGGGAGACCCAGTACTTC. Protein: CASSLYPRRETQYF.

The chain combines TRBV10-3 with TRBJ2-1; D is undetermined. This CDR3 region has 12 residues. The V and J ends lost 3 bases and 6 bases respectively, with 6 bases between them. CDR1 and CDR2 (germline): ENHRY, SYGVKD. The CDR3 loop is CAISDEANEQFF. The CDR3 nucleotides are TGTGCCATCAGTGACGAGGCCAATGAGCAGTTCTTC.

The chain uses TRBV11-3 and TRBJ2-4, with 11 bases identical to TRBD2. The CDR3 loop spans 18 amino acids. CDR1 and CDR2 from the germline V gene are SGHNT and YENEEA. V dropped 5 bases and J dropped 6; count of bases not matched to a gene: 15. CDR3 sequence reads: CASSRRPGLAEGGNIQYF. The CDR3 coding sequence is TGTGCCAGCAGCCGACGACCGGGACTAGCGGAGGGGGGAAACATTCAGTACTTC.

The CDR3 DNA follows: TGTGCCAGCAGTTACCCGGGGGGGAACACTGAAGCTTTCTTT. Amino acid sequence: CASSYPGGNTEAFF. This chain links TRBV6-6 with TRBJ1-1, with D perhaps TRBD1 (5 bases). The CDR3 loop spans 14 amino acids. The germline gives CDR1 MNHNY, CDR2 SVGAGI (reference sequence). The V end lost 2 bases, the J end lost 1 base, and 8 bases lay between the germline ends.

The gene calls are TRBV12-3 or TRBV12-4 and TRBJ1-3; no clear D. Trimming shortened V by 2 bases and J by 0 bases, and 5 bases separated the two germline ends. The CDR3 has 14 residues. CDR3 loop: CASSLTFSGNTIYF. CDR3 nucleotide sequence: TGTGCCAGCAGTTTAACGTTCTCTGGAAACACCATATATTTT.

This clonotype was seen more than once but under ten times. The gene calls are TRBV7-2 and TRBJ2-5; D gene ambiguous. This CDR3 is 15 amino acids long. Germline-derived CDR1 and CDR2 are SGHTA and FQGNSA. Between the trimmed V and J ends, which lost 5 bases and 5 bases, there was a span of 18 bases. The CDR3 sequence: CASSPNPPGAETQYF. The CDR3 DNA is TGTGCCAGCAGCCCTAACCCGCCCGGCGCTGAGACCCAGTACTTC.

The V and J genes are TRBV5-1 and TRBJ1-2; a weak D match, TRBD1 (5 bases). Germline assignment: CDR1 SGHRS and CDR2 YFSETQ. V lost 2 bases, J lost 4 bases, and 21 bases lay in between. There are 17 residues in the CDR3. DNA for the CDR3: TGCGCCAGCAGCTTACTCTCAGGGATCGAGACCCCCTATGGCTACACCTTC. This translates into CASSLLSGIETPYGYTF.

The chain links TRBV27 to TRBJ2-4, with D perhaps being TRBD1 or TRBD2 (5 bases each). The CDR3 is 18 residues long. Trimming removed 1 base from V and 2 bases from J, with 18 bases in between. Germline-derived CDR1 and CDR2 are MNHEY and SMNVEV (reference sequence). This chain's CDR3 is CASSLWSGGIGTKNIQYF. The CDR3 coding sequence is TGTGCCAGCAGTTTATGGTCTGGGGGTATCGGGACCAAAAACATTCAGTACTTC.

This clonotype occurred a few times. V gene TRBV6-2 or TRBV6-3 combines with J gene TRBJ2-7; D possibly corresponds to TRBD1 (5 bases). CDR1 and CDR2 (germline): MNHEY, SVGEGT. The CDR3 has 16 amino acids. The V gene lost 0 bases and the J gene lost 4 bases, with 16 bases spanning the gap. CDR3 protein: CASSYSRAINRYEQYF. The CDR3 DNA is TGTGCCAGCAGTTACTCAAGGGCCATTAACAGGTACGAGCAGTACTTC.

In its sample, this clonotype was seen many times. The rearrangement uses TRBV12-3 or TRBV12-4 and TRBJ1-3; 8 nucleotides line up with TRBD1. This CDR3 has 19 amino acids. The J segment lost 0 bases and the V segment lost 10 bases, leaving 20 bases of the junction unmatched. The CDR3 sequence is CATSRPHGTGSSSGNTIYF. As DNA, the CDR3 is TGTGCCACCTCGAGACCACACGGGACAGGATCCAGCTCTGGAAACACCATATATTTT.

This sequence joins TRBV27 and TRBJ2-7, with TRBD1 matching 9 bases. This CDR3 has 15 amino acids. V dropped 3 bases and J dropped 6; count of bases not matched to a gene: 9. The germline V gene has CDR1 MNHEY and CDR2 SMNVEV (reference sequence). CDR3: CASSLPGQGPSEQYF. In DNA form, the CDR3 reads TGTGCCAGCAGTTTGCCGGGACAGGGCCCCTCCGAGCAGTACTTC.

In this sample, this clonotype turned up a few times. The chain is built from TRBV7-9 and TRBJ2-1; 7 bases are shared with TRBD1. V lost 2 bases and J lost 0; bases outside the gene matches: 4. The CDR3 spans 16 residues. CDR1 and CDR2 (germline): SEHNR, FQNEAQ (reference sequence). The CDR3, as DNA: TGTGCCAGCAGCTTATCCAGGGGGAGCTCCTACAATGAGCAGTTCTTC. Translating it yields CASSLSRGSSYNEQFF.

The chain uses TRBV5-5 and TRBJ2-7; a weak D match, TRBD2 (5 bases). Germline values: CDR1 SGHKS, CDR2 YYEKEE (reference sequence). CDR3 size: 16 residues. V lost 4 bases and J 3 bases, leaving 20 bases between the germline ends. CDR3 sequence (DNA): TGTGCCAGCAGCCCGCAGGTATGGCTAGCTAACTACGAGCAGTACTTC. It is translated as CASSPQVWLANYEQYF.